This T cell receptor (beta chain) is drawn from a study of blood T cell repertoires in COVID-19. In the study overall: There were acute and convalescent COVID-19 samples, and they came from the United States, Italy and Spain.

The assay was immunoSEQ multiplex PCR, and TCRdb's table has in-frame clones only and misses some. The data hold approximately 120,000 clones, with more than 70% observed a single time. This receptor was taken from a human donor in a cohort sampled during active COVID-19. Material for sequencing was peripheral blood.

CDR3 protein: CASTSGSFNQPQHF. The DNA for the CDR3 is TGTGCCAGCACATCAGGTTCGTTTAATCAGCCCCAGCATTTT. This chain connects TRBV2 to TRBJ1-5; D ambiguous. Germline-derived CDR1 and CDR2 are SNHLY and FYNNEI. This CDR3 spans 14 amino acids. The germline V and J ends were trimmed by 7 bases and 4 bases, with 14 bases remaining between them.